These 30 T cell receptor beta chains share one sample of origin, sequenced in a study of radiation and T cells in renal cell carcinoma. TCRdb keeps only in-frame clones here, not all; method: immunoSEQ multiplex PCR. The sample lists 100,000 to 150,000 clones, approximately 80% occurring once. Specified time point: baseline pretreatment blood. As to treatment: 15 Gy SBRT to primary tumor, nephrectomy 4 weeks later. The material was blood, obtained from a patient whose treatment included radiotherapy and nephrectomy. These receptors were taken from a woman aged 60-75 years with renal cell carcinoma.

The CDR3 DNA is TGTGCCAGCAGTGCTTCAACACTAGGGAACACTGAAGCTTTCTTT. As protein: CASSASTLGNTEAFF. The chain carries TRBV2 and TRBJ1-1, with D uncertain. The length of the CDR3 is 15 residues. The germline V gene encodes CDR1 SNHLY and CDR2 FYNNEI. V was trimmed by 4 bases and J by 1 base, leaving 13 bases between them.

This rearrangement joins TRBV27 to TRBJ1-4, with TRBD1 as a possible D gene (6 bases). In germline, CDR1 is MNHEY, CDR2 SMNVEV (reference sequence). V lost 4 bases and J lost 8, with 14 bases in between. There are 14 residues in the CDR3. The CDR3 DNA reads TGTGCCAGCAGTTGGGGGCGAGGGGGGGAAAAACTGTTTTTT. As protein: CASSWGRGGEKLFF. The variable domain in full, completed from reference TRBV27 and TRBJ1-4, reads EAQVTQNPRYLITVTGKKLTVTCSQNMNHEYMSWYRQDPGLGLRQIYYSMNVEVTDKGDVPEGYKVSRKEKRNFPLILESPSPNQTSLYFCASSWGRGGEKLFFGSGTQLSVL.

V gene TRBV29-1 combines with J gene TRBJ2-6; D is uncertain. This CDR3 has 14 amino acids. V was shortened by 3 bases and J by 0 bases, with 6 bases between the two germline ends. Germline assignment: CDR1 SQVTM and CDR2 ANQGSEA. The CDR3 sequence: CSVDDLSGANVLTF. The CDR3 region has the DNA TGCAGCGTTGATGACCTCTCTGGGGCCAACGTCCTGACTTTC.

This sequence joins TRBV7-2 and TRBJ1-1; D gene unclear. V was trimmed by 1 base and J by 11 bases, leaving 14 bases between them. This CDR3 comprises 13 residues. Germline V lookup: CDR1 SGHTA, CDR2 FQGNSA. The CDR3 reads CASSLGRRTEAFF. The CDR3 DNA is TGTGCCAGCAGCTTAGGCAGGCGCACAGAGGCTTTCTTT.

This chain links TRBV5-1 with TRBJ2-3; the match to TRBD2 covers 8 bases. The V segment lost 2 bases and the J segment 1 base; nucleotides outside the gene matches: 0. Germline V gene data show CDR1 as SGHRS and CDR2 as YFSETQ. The CDR3 runs 14 residues. The CDR3 here is CASSFSGGTDTQYF. For the CDR3, the DNA is TGCGCCAGCAGCTTTAGCGGGGGCACAGATACGCAGTATTTT.

J is TRBJ2-3 and V is TRBV18; D remains unclear. The V and J ends lost 4 bases and 0 bases respectively, with 11 bases between them. Germline V gene data show CDR1 as KGHSH and CDR2 as LQKENI. The CDR3 has 15 amino acids. The CDR3 region is CASSQNMISTDTQYF. In DNA form, the CDR3 reads TGTGCCAGCTCACAGAACATGATTAGCACAGATACGCAGTATTTT.

The chain uses TRBV2 and TRBJ2-7; D call uncertain. The germline gives CDR1 SNHLY, CDR2 FYNNEI. V was clipped by 1 base and J by 2 bases, with 12 bases between them. CDR3 length: 15 residues. The DNA for the CDR3 is TGTGCCAGCAGTGAAGGGTGGGCAGCGACCTACGAGCAGTACTTC. It is translated as CASSEGWAATYEQYF. Complete variable domain (other parts from reference TRBV2 and TRBJ2-7): EPEVTQTPSHQVTQMGQEVILRCVPISNHLYFYWYRQILGQKVEFLVSFYNNEISEKSEIFDDQFSVERPDGSNFTLKIRSTKLEDSAMYFCASSEGWAATYEQYFGPGTRLTVT.

Comment on this clone: A junction end diverges from the germline sequence, so it may reflect a read error. The gene calls are TRBV7-8 and TRBJ2-1; 7 bases are shared with TRBD1. CDR3 length: 13 amino acids. Germline loops: CDR1 SGHVS, CDR2 FQNEAQ. CDR3 loop: CATSRQGLGEQFF. Written as DNA, the CDR3 is TGTGCCACCAGCCGACAGGGCTTGGGTGAGCAGTTCTTC.

The chain joins TRBV11-2 to TRBJ2-5; D might be TRBD2 (6 bases). CDR1 is SGHAT and CDR2 is FQNNGV in the germline V gene. The CDR3 has 13 residues. V was cut by 5 bases and J by 2 bases, with 9 bases left in between. The DNA of the CDR3 is TGTGCCAGCAGCGAGGGACTTCAAGAGACCCAGTACTTC. It specifies CASSEGLQETQYF. Supplemented by reference TRBV11-2 and TRBJ2-5, the full variable domain reads EAGVAQSPRYKIIEKRQSVAFWCNPISGHATLYWYQQILGQGPKLLIQFQNNGVVDDSQLPKDRFSAERLKGVDSTLKIQPAKLEDSAVYLCASSEGLQETQYFGPGTRLLVL.

The V gene is TRBV20-1, the J gene TRBJ1-3, with 8 bases that match TRBD1. V was clipped by 6 bases and J by 8 bases; unmatched bases: 3. Germline values: CDR1 DFQATT, CDR2 SNEGSKA (reference sequence). CDR3 size: 11 residues. The CDR3 region has the DNA TGCAGTGCGGACAGGGCCGACACCATATATTTT. Amino acids: CSADRADTIYF.

The rearrangement links TRBV5-1 to TRBJ2-1; D unclear. V lost 0 bases and J lost 9, with 16 bases in between. This CDR3 comprises 15 residues. CDR1 SGHRS and CDR2 YFSETQ come from the germline V gene. The CDR3 is CASSLARSPVPEQFF. CDR3 DNA sequence: TGCGCCAGCAGCTTGGCGCGGTCTCCTGTTCCTGAGCAGTTCTTC.

This chain links TRBV10-2 with TRBJ1-1; tentatively, D is TRBD1 (5 bases). Trimming pared 0 bases from V and 5 bases from J, leaving 10 bases between. This CDR3 spans 14 amino acids. Germline CDR1 is WSHSY and CDR2 is SAAADI. The CDR3 sequence is CASSESTGYTEAFF. The CDR3 nucleotides read TGCGCCAGCAGTGAGTCAACAGGATATACTGAAGCTTTCTTT.

The J gene is TRBJ2-7, the V gene TRBV4-3, with 7 nucleotides matching TRBD2. The germline gives CDR1 LGHNA, CDR2 YSLEER. There are 17 residues in the CDR3. V gave up 0 bases and J gave up 0 bases; unmatched junction bases: 8. The CDR3 region is CASSQDRPAGPSYEQYF. In nucleotides, the CDR3 is TGCGCCAGCAGCCAAGACCGCCCAGCGGGGCCCTCCTACGAGCAGTACTTC.

The chain is built from TRBV9 and TRBJ2-1; no firm D call. The germline V gene encodes CDR1 SGDLS and CDR2 YYNGEE. There are 16 residues in the CDR3. Between the trimmed V and J ends, which lost 0 bases and 4 bases, there was a span of 14 bases. CDR3 nucleotides: TGTGCCAGCAGCGTAGAAGGTGTCGTGGGGTACAATGAGCAGTTCTTC. Its protein product is CASSVEGVVGYNEQFF.

V gene TRBV6-1 combines with J gene TRBJ1-2, with D perhaps matching TRBD1 (5 bases). The CDR3 runs 14 residues. The V end lost 5 bases, the J end lost 6 bases, and 16 bases lay between the germline ends. Germline V lookup: CDR1 MNHNS, CDR2 SASEGT. CDR3 protein: CASSLLGALDGYTF. The CDR3 nucleotides are TGTGCCAGCAGTCTACTCGGGGCTCTGGATGGCTACACCTTC.

The chain links TRBV10-1 to TRBJ2-3; D remains ambiguous. The CDR3 covers 15 residues. Trimming cost V 0 bases and J 3 bases, with 10 bases left between them. Looked up from germline, CDR1 is WNHNN and CDR2 is SYGVQD (reference sequence). The DNA for the CDR3 is TGCGCCAGCAGTGAGTCGGGCCACCAGACAGATACGCAGTATTTT. It codes for CASSESGHQTDTQYF.

The V and J genes are TRBV5-1 and TRBJ1-1; possible D gene TRBD1, 6 bases. The germline CDR1 and CDR2 sequences are SGHRS and YFSETQ. The V and J ends lost 0 bases and 0 bases respectively, with 15 bases between them. The CDR3 extends over 17 amino acids. The CDR3 reads CASSLVRTGRLNTEAFF. Written as DNA, the CDR3 is TGCGCCAGCAGCTTGGTTAGAACAGGGCGTCTGAACACTGAAGCTTTCTTT.

The chain carries TRBV5-1 and TRBJ2-5; a possible D gene is TRBD1 (5 bases). CDR1 is SGHRS and CDR2 is YFSETQ in the germline V gene. This CDR3 is 14 amino acids long. V was clipped by 4 bases and J by 5 bases, with 15 bases between them. CDR3 nucleotide sequence: TGCGCCAGCAGCACAGGTTGGAAGGAGGAGACCCAGTACTTC. Translated, it gives CASSTGWKEETQYF.

The genes are TRBV28 and TRBJ2-7, with D unclear. This CDR3 has 15 residues. V lost 3 bases and J 4 bases, leaving 16 bases between the germline ends. Germline loops: CDR1 MDHEN, CDR2 SYDVKM. The CDR3 DNA reads TGTGCCAGCAGTTTCTCCGGGTACGGGTCTTACGAGCAGTACTTC. Residues: CASSFSGYGSYEQYF.

With regard to this clone: A junction end diverges from the germline sequence, so it may reflect a read error. The chain has TRBV5-1 and TRBJ1-2; 7 nucleotides align to TRBD1. Germline values: CDR1 SGHRS, CDR2 YFSETQ. The CDR3 extends over 13 amino acids. CDR3 coding DNA: TGTGCCAGCAGCTTGGGACAGCCATATGGCTACACCTTC. It codes for CASSLGQPYGYTF.

The gene calls are TRBV29-1 and TRBJ1-1, with a possible D match to TRBD1 (5 bases). The V gene lost 5 bases and the J gene lost 4 bases, with 11 bases spanning the gap. The CDR3 has 12 amino acids. The germline gives CDR1 SQVTM, CDR2 ANQGSEA. In DNA form, the CDR3 reads TGCAGCGTTTCAGGGCGGGCCACTGAAGCTTTCTTT. Its protein product is CSVSGRATEAFF.

The chain combines TRBV9 with TRBJ1-1; maybe TRBD1 (5 bases). The CDR3 consists of 14 residues. With 0 bases removed from V and 8 bases from J, the gap between germline ends came to 14 bases. From germline, CDR1 is SGDLS and CDR2 YYNGEE. The CDR3 spells CASSVEPGTGEAFF. The CDR3 coding sequence is TGTGCCAGCAGCGTAGAGCCCGGGACCGGGGAAGCTTTCTTT.

The genes are TRBV7-9 and TRBJ2-1; tentative D call: TRBD1 (6 bases). In germline, CDR1 is SEHNR, CDR2 FQNEAQ (reference sequence). V was trimmed by 3 bases and J by 6 bases, leaving 18 bases between them. The CDR3 loop spans 16 amino acids. The CDR3 sequence is CASSFHKLDRFNEQFF. DNA of the CDR3: TGTGCCAGCAGCTTTCACAAACTGGACAGATTCAATGAGCAGTTCTTC.

This clone was observed a handful of times. The chain employs TRBV30 and TRBJ1-1, with TRBD1 as a possible D gene (6 bases). The CDR3 length is 15 residues. The germline CDR1 and CDR2 sequences are GTSNPN and SVGIG (reference sequence). Trimming took off 0 bases at V and 4 bases at J, with 15 bases between the two ends. The CDR3 region has the DNA TGTGCCTGGAGTGTATCAGGGGCGCAGTTCACTGAAGCTTTCTTT. This translates into CAWSVSGAQFTEAFF. The variable domain in full, completed from reference TRBV30 and TRBJ1-1, reads SQTIHQWPATLVQPVGSPLSLECTVEGTSNPNLYWYRQAAGRGLQLLFYSVGIGQISSEVPQNLSASRPQDRQFILSSKKLLLSDSGFYLCAWSVSGAQFTEAFFGQGTRLTVV.

The V gene is TRBV19, the J gene TRBJ2-2, with D possibly TRBD2 on 6 matching bases. Germline CDR1 is LNHDA and CDR2 is SQIVND (reference sequence). CDR3 length: 17 amino acids. The V end was cut by 4 bases, the J end by 6 bases, with 21 bases between. In DNA, the CDR3 is TGTGCCAGTAGTAGGGAGCTACTGGGGGGACTTTCCGGGGAGCTGTTTTTT. As protein: CASSRELLGGLSGELFF.

The rearrangement uses TRBV19 and TRBJ1-1, with D possibly TRBD1 on 6 matching bases. Trimming stripped 8 bases from V and 3 bases from J, with 16 bases between. This CDR3 is 14 amino acids long. Germline V gene lookup returns CDR1 LNHDA and CDR2 SQIVND (reference sequence). CDR3 DNA sequence: TGTGCCAGTGGAACAGGGATTCTCGACACTGAAGCTTTCTTT. Protein product: CASGTGILDTEAFF.

This chain connects TRBV6-5 to TRBJ2-7; the match to TRBD1 covers 7 bases. The germline V gene encodes CDR1 MNHEY and CDR2 SVGAGI. The CDR3 is 14 residues long. V lost 5 bases to trimming and J lost 3 bases; unmatched junction nucleotides: 7. The chain's CDR3 is CASSQRQGRYEQYF. For the CDR3, the DNA is TGTGCCAGCAGTCAAAGACAGGGACGCTACGAGCAGTACTTC.

This clone was detected once. J is TRBJ1-3 and V is TRBV6-5, with D possibly TRBD1 on 6 matching bases. The CDR3 covers 14 residues. V was trimmed by 4 bases and J by 4 bases, leaving 11 bases between them. Germline assignment: CDR1 MNHEY and CDR2 SVGAGI. The CDR3 sequence is CASSSAGAGNTIYF. In DNA, the CDR3 is TGTGCCAGCAGTTCGGCGGGGGCAGGAAACACCATATATTTT.

The chain joins TRBV15 to TRBJ2-3; D is uncertain. Between the trimmed V and J ends, which lost 0 bases and 1 base, there was a span of 8 bases. CDR3 length: 15 residues. Germline V gene sequence: CDR1 LNHNV, CDR2 YYDKDF (reference sequence). CDR3 bases: TGTGCCACCAGCAGAGATGGTTCGGGCACAGATACGCAGTATTTT. Translated, it gives CATSRDGSGTDTQYF. Using reference TRBV15 and TRBJ2-3 for the parts outside the CDR3, the full variable domain is DAMVIQNPRYQVTQFGKPVTLSCSQTLNHNVMYWYQQKSSQAPKLLFHYYDKDFNNEADTPDNFQSRRPNTSFCFLDIRSPGLGDTAMYLCATSRDGSGTDTQYFGPGTRLTVL.

The chain has TRBV7-9 and TRBJ1-4, with D possibly being TRBD1 (5 bases). The CDR3 loop spans 13 amino acids. Trimming took 5 bases from V and 8 from J, leaving 12 bases between them. CDR1 and CDR2 (germline): SEHNR, FQNEAQ (reference sequence). The CDR3: CASSGAVTEKLFF. CDR3 in DNA: TGTGCCAGCAGCGGGGCGGTTACCGAAAAACTGTTTTTT.